The clone carrying this T cell receptor (beta chain) came up a few times. As yet, its antigen is unknown. TCRdb reprocessed the reads with MiXCR, giving one entry per CDR3 protein. The top ten hold 10% of the sample, which has around 120,000 distinct CDR3 sequences, approximately 9.2% seen once. The source of the sample is a study of T cell repertoires in cytomegalovirus infection. Study details: It was the public TCR beta signatures that indicated both CMV infection and matching HLA type. Study-level findings and limits: Cumulative public TCR beta family frequency identified CMV carriers with the relevant HLA.

V lost 0 bases to trimming and J lost 5 bases, with 11 bases between them. The V gene's germline CDR1 is SGDLS and CDR2 YYNGEE. The CDR3 has 14 residues. V usage is TRBV9 and J usage is TRBJ2-5, with D perhaps assigned TRBD1 or TRBD2 (5 bases each). This TCR was sampled from a human donor in good health (CMV status not recorded). Some clones in this sample may be carry-over from other donors' samples. Source material: PBMCs. The CDR3 spells CASSVGGGRETQYF. The CDR3 region has the DNA TGTGCCAGCAGCGTAGGTGGGGGTCGGGAGACCCAGTACTTC.